Each of the 2 T cell receptor beta chains below was sequenced from the same sample in a study of shared clonotypes between healthy human individuals. Clones were sequenced by immunoSEQ multiplex PCR, and TCRdb holds only the in-frame ones, with some missing. The sample lists 550,000 to 650,000 clones; roughly 96% were seen once. CD8 cells regarded as naive lacked CD45RO, were positively chosen for CCR7, and omitted terminally differentiated effector memory CD45RA+ cells. Sequencing input: naive CD8+ T cells sorted from blood. These receptors originate from a woman aged 30 to 39 in good health.

This rearrangement joins TRBV6-1 to TRBJ2-7; no clear D gene. In germline, CDR1 is MNHNS, CDR2 SASEGT. The CDR3 sequence is 15 residues long. Trimming stripped 0 bases from V and 3 bases from J, with 12 bases between. For the CDR3, the DNA is TGTGCCAGCAGTGAAGCACCCGGGTTGAGCTACGAGCAGTACTTC. It specifies CASSEAPGLSYEQYF.

The chain is built from TRBV27 and TRBJ2-7; D is possibly TRBD1 (5 bases). The CDR3 runs 13 residues. Trimming removed 3 bases from V and 3 bases from J, with 9 bases in between. The germline V gene has CDR1 MNHEY and CDR2 SMNVEV (reference sequence). CDR3 in DNA: TGTGCCAGCAGTTTCGGACATTACTACGAGCAGTACTTC. It yields the protein CASSFGHYYEQYF.